The clone carrying this T cell receptor beta chain was picked up many times. Building of the TCR beta libraries involved iRepertoire HTBI primers and Arm-PCR of CDR3 regions. TCRdb redid the calling of the multiplex PCR reads with MiXCR, one entry per CDR3 protein. Here the sample spans roughly 400,000 distinct CDR3 sequences, roughly 20% being singletons. As for time point: persistent/refractory GD, antithyroid drugs over 5 years with positive TRAb. The TCR library was made from RNA that had been extracted from PBMCs in TRIzol. Each patient gave approximately 8.8 milliliters of EDTA-anticoagulated peripheral blood. This sample is drawn from a study of regulatory T cells in long-lasting Graves disease. About the research overall: Persistent Graves' disease meant over 5 years of antithyroid drugs with positive TSH receptor antibodies.

The CDR3 sequence is 16 residues long. The V and J ends lost 5 bases and 0 bases respectively, with 14 bases between them. This sequence originates from a female donor with Graves disease. The chain carries TRBV12-3 or TRBV12-4 and TRBJ1-5; D is uncertain. The sample consisted of peripheral blood mononuclear cells (PBMCs), taken when the disease was refractory, from a patient treated with antithyroid drugs. The chain's CDR3 is CASSLSGVGSNQPQHF. CDR3 nucleotide sequence: TGTGCCAGCAGTCTTTCTGGGGTTGGTAGCAATCAGCCCCAGCATTTT.